Listed below are T cell receptor beta chains from one sample, sequenced in a study of cytomegalovirus exposure and HLA in healthy donors. Generated by immunoSEQ multiplex PCR, the TCRdb table keeps only in-frame clones and is missing some. The top ten hold 14% to 15% of the sample, which has tens of thousands of clones, about 60% seen once. Sequenced: PBMCs. Source of these receptors: a woman between 35 and 50 years old in good health and CMV-seropositive. CDR3s include the opening cysteine and the closing phenylalanine or tryptophan. The size field is filled for only some rows; it gives once, few, many or a size class.

size: NA
V: TRBV7-2
J: TRBJ2-1
length: 14
CDR3: CASSLVGGDNEQFF

size: few
V: TRBV7-2
J: TRBJ2-7
length: 14
CDR3: CASSLAGAGYEQYF

size: once
V: TRBV9
J: TRBJ1-2
length: 12
CDR3: CASSDEYYGYTF

size: NA
V: TRBV19
J: TRBJ2-7
length: 14
CDR3: CASPEKGLHYEQYF

size: NA
V: TRBV6-1
J: TRBJ2-2
length: 14
CDR3: CASSSLDRTGELFF

size: NA
V: TRBV2
J: TRBJ1-2
length: 12
CDR3: CATRGMSSGYTF

size: few
V: TRBV4-1
J: TRBJ1-2
length: 15
CDR3: CASSQAGDRADGYTF

size: NA
V: TRBV11-2
J: TRBJ1-2
length: 12
CDR3: CASSLRGGGYTF

size: NA
V: TRBV6-4
J: TRBJ1-1
length: 14
CDR3: CASRKTGGNTEAFF

size: NA
V: TRBV6-5
J: TRBJ1-2
length: 15
CDR3: CASSPVGQRNYGYTF

size: NA
V: TRBV2
J: TRBJ1-4
length: 13
CDR3: CASRTTGSQKLFF

size: NA
V: TRBV27
J: TRBJ1-1
length: 14
CDR3: CASRGQGTNTEAFF

size: NA
V: TRBV7-7
J: TRBJ2-2
length: 16
CDR3: CASSLREDRRSGELFF

size: NA
V: TRBV30
J: TRBJ1-2
length: 15
CDR3: CAWDAAGRGFYGYTF

size: few
V: TRBV19
J: TRBJ1-2
length: 15
CDR3: CASSGAPGGLRGYTF

size: NA
V: TRBV2
J: TRBJ1-5
length: 13
CDR3: CASRLQGGQPQHF

size: NA
V: TRBV28
J: TRBJ2-1
length: 12
CDR3: CASSTRRVKQFF

size: NA
V: TRBV29-1
J: TRBJ1-4
length: 15
CDR3: CSARPGGTGYEKLFF

size: few
V: TRBV9
J: TRBJ1-1
length: 15
CDR3: CASSVSQGISAEAFF

size: few
V: TRBV4-1
J: TRBJ2-7
length: 13
CDR3: CASSQDPLYEQYF

size: few
V: TRBV27
J: TRBJ1-5
length: 15
CDR3: CASSSPGGADQPQHF

size: few
V: TRBV9
J: TRBJ2-5
length: 14
CDR3: CASSVDGQGATQYF

size: NA
V: TRBV11-2
J: TRBJ2-1
length: 15
CDR3: CASSLRVGANNEQFF

size: NA
V: TRBV9
J: TRBJ2-7
length: 14
CDR3: CASSVDNLGSEQYF

size: NA
V: TRBV15
J: TRBJ2-3
length: 12
CDR3: CATSNPRDTQYF

size: few
V: TRBV5-4
J: TRBJ2-6
length: 19
CDR3: CASSPQDPPMRPGANVLTF

size: NA
V: TRBV28
J: TRBJ2-5
length: 13
CDR3: CASSLLSEETQYF

size: NA
V: TRBV10-3
J: TRBJ2-2
length: 15
CDR3: CAISDPGLRAGELFF

size: once
V: TRBV2
J: TRBJ1-4
length: 11
CDR3: CASSPSGYLFF

size: few
V: TRBV5-6
J: TRBJ1-2
length: 14
CDR3: CASSLEQTYYGYTF

size: NA
V: TRBV28
J: TRBJ1-1
length: 16
CDR3: CASSLIRGNIIAEAFF

size: NA
V: TRBV7-3
J: TRBJ2-3
length: 14
CDR3: CASGLAGLQSTQYF

size: NA
V: TRBV7-9
J: TRBJ2-1
length: 16
CDR3: CASSLGGGRAVGEQFF

size: NA
V: TRBV9
J: TRBJ2-2
length: 14
CDR3: CASSVAGWDGELFF

size: NA
V: TRBV27
J: TRBJ2-1
length: 17
CDR3: CATTIRGSAAGGGEQFF

size: NA
V: TRBV28
J: TRBJ2-7
length: 18
CDR3: CASSSLDIGRAGSYEQYF

size: NA
V: TRBV10-3
J: TRBJ1-2
length: 11
CDR3: CAMKQGDGYTF

size: NA
V: TRBV5-8
J: TRBJ2-1
length: 14
CDR3: CASSKNRGYNEQFF

size: NA
V: TRBV2
J: TRBJ2-3
length: 14
CDR3: CASSVSTSTDTQYF

size: few
V: TRBV4-2
J: TRBJ2-3
length: 18
CDR3: CASSQEVSYVAVTDTQYF

size: few
V: TRBV7-2
J: TRBJ2-4
length: 13
CDR3: CASSTTEGNIQYF

size: NA
V: TRBV25-1
J: TRBJ2-1
length: 16
CDR3: CASSEPGQGLDDEQFF

size: once
V: TRBV27
J: TRBJ2-7
length: 14
CDR3: CASSPTGGRGEQYF

size: once
V: TRBV11-2
J: TRBJ2-2
length: 15
CDR3: CASSPRTSVTGELFF

size: few
V: TRBV28
J: TRBJ1-2
length: 14
CDR3: CASSLFGENYGYTF

size: NA
V: TRBV5-4
J: TRBJ1-2
length: 14
CDR3: CASSDTREGIGYTF

size: NA
V: TRBV6-5
J: TRBJ2-5
length: 14
CDR3: CASSYQQGGETQYF

size: once
V: TRBV28
J: TRBJ1-2
length: 14
CDR3: CASSLGAGSYGYTF

size: NA
V: TRBV5-6
J: TRBJ1-2
length: 13
CDR3: CASSKDSSYGYTF